The 13 T cell receptor beta chains reported below all come from one sample, sequenced in a study of pediatric ulcerative colitis (dated by TCRdb to the late 2010s). One to two pinch biopsies were taken from the rectum for research during colonoscopy. The library came from the immunoSEQ multiplex PCR assay. Not all clones reach the TCRdb copy of this immuneACCESS table, which keeps in-frame sequences only. Checked studies attribute under half of the gap to unresolved V genes and leave the rest unexplained. This sample comprises 35,000 to 45,000 clones, roughly 82% of them detected only once. The top ten clonotypes cover around 7.8% of the sample. Sequencing was carried out using gut tissue. The receptors stem from a boy between 5 and 17 years old with severe ulcerative colitis.

The rearrangement links TRBV28 to TRBJ1-1; D not certain. The V end was cut by 3 bases, the J end by 6 bases, with 8 bases between. This CDR3 region has 12 residues. The germline CDR1 and CDR2 sequences are MDHEN and SYDVKM. DNA for the CDR3: TGTGCCAGCAGTTTGAAACAGTCTGAAGCTTTCTTT. This encodes CASSLKQSEAFF.

CDR3: CASSLARAVLSNQPQHF. Here the CDR3 DNA reads TGTGCCAGCAGCTTAGCAAGGGCAGTACTTAGCAATCAGCCCCAGCATTTT. The chain recombines TRBV7-8 with TRBJ1-5; D remains ambiguous. The CDR3 extends over 17 amino acids. V lost 0 bases, J lost 0 bases, and 12 bases lay in between. Germline V gene lookup returns CDR1 SGHVS and CDR2 FQNEAQ.

The CDR3 DNA reads TGCGCCAGCAGCACGGGACTAGTGGGGGGCGAACAAGAGACCCAGTACTTC. It yields the protein CASSTGLVGGEQETQYF. This sequence joins TRBV5-1 and TRBJ2-5, with TRBD2 identical over 8 bases. Germline trimming cut 4 bases from V and 2 bases from J; bases unmatched to any gene: 13. CDR3 size: 17 residues. Germline CDR1 reads SGHRS; CDR2 reads YFSETQ.

The rearrangement joins TRBV4-2 to TRBJ1-4; D is perhaps TRBD1 (5 bases). Trimming pared 2 bases from V and 4 bases from J, leaving 14 bases between. This CDR3 spans 16 amino acids. The germline CDR1 and CDR2 sequences are LGHNA and YNFKEQ. CDR3 sequence: CASSQKDRSINEKLFF. CDR3 nucleotides: TGTGCCAGCAGCCAAAAAGACAGATCGATTAATGAAAAACTGTTTTTT.

The J gene is TRBJ1-6, the V gene TRBV10-3, with 8 bases that match TRBD1. V trimming: 5 bases; J trimming: 8 bases; junction bases outside the gene matches: 5. From germline, CDR1 is ENHRY and CDR2 SYGVKD. The CDR3 loop spans 14 amino acids. CDR3 sequence (DNA): TGTGCCATCAGTTCGGACAGGGTTTATTCACCCCTCCACTTT. Translation: CAISSDRVYSPLHF.

This clone was detected only a few times. The CDR3 DNA reads TGTGCCATCAGTGAGCCGGCAGGCCTTACTGGAAACACCATATATTTT. This gives the protein CAISEPAGLTGNTIYF. The chain carries TRBV10-3 and TRBJ1-3; D remains unclear. The V end was cut by 2 bases, the J end by 2 bases, with 13 bases between. Germline CDR1 and CDR2: ENHRY and SYGVKD. The CDR3 contains 16 residues.

This clone has only a few counts. The conserved closing phenylalanine or tryptophan is absent in this CDR3, likely reflecting a read error. The J gene is TRBJ1-6, the V gene TRBV7-8; D call uncertain. V lost 0 bases and J 0 bases, leaving 9 bases between the germline ends. CDR3 length equals 17 residues. The germline V gene encodes CDR1 SGHVS and CDR2 FQNEAQ. CDR3 sequence (DNA): TGTGCCAGCAGCTTAGCCCCCGGGAGCTCCTATAATTCACCCCTCCACCTT. This gives the protein CASSLAPGSSYNSPLHL.

This clone was seen only once. The genes are TRBV10-2 and TRBJ2-1, with 7 bases lining up with TRBD2. Trimming removed 3 bases from V and 3 bases from J; junction bases left unmatched: 5. The CDR3 totals 15 residues. The germline V gene has CDR1 WSHSY and CDR2 SAAADI. The CDR3 DNA sequence: TGCGCCAGCAGTGATGGGGGGGGGATCTACAATGAGCAGTTCTTC. Protein sequence: CASSDGGGIYNEQFF.

The chain has TRBV7-9 and TRBJ1-4; 7 positions match TRBD1. Germline trimming cut 1 base from V and 4 bases from J; bases unmatched to any gene: 3. This CDR3 is 15 amino acids long. Germline lookup yields CDR1 SEHNR and CDR2 FQNEAQ (reference sequence). CDR3 DNA sequence: TGTGCCAGCAGCTTAGGACAGGGCCGTAATGAAAAACTGTTTTTT. Its protein is CASSLGQGRNEKLFF.

This rearrangement joins TRBV29-1 to TRBJ2-3; 9 positions agree with TRBD2. Trimming removed 7 bases from V and 8 bases from J; junction bases left unmatched: 7. The CDR3 sequence is 12 residues long. Germline V lookup: CDR1 SQVTM, CDR2 ANQGSEA. The CDR3, as DNA: TGCAGCGGTAGCGGGGGAGAAGCTACGCAGTATTTT. Translation: CSGSGGEATQYF.

V is TRBV4-1 and J is TRBJ2-7; 10 bases match TRBD2. The V segment lost 3 bases and the J segment 3 bases; nucleotides outside the gene matches: 11. The CDR3 length is 17 residues. Germline loops: CDR1 MGHRA, CDR2 YSYEKL. The CDR3 DNA sequence: TGCGCCAGCAGCCATGACTCGGGAGCGGGGGGGCTCTACGAGCAGTACTTC. Its translation is CASSHDSGAGGLYEQYF.

The V call is TRBV9, the J call TRBJ2-2; tentative D call: TRBD2 (5 bases). V was trimmed by 2 bases and J by 4 bases, leaving 9 bases between them. The CDR3 contains 14 residues. In germline, CDR1 is SGDLS, CDR2 YYNGEE. Written as DNA, the CDR3 is TGTGCCAGCAGCGTTTGGACTTCCACCGGGGAGCTGTTTTTT. It is translated as CASSVWTSTGELFF.

This chain joins TRBV6-1 and TRBJ1-5; no firm D call. The CDR3 length is 15 residues. Germline CDR1 MNHNS, CDR2 SASEGT. V shed 4 bases and J shed 0 bases, with 10 bases lying between them. As DNA, the CDR3 is TGTGCCAGCAGTGGAACTTCCCATAGCAATCAGCCCCAGCATTTT. Protein: CASSGTSHSNQPQHF.